This entry lists 21 T cell receptor beta chains sequenced from one sample in a study of blood T cell repertoires in COVID-19. Libraries were prepared by immunoSEQ multiplex PCR; TCRdb keeps only in-frame clonotypes and omits some of them. The sample contains approximately 440,000 clones, about 90% of which appear only once. The sequencing input was PBMCs or T cells enriched from blood (not recorded which). The receptors originated from a man aged 18 to 30 who had recovered from COVID-19.

The chain joins TRBV4-1 to TRBJ1-3; 11 positions agree with TRBD1. The CDR3 totals 18 residues. Germline-derived CDR1 and CDR2 are MGHRA and YSYEKL. V gave up 2 bases and J gave up 2 bases; unmatched junction bases: 8. CDR3 in DNA: TGCGCCAGCAGCCAATGGATAACGGGACAGGGGGCTGGAAACACCATATATTTT. Protein sequence: CASSQWITGQGAGNTIYF.

The table lists this clone with a count of one. This chain joins TRBV19 and TRBJ1-5; D gene uncertain. The germline V gene encodes CDR1 LNHDA and CDR2 SQIVND (reference sequence). The CDR3 length is 12 residues. Trimming cost V 5 bases and J 7 bases, with 9 bases left between them. The CDR3 DNA sequence: TGTGCCAGTAGTCCCGGGAGGCAGCCCCAGCATTTT. Protein product: CASSPGRQPQHF.

The rearrangement joins TRBV20-1 to TRBJ2-5; no definite D call. V was trimmed by 4 bases and J by 4 bases, leaving 4 bases between them. The CDR3 loop spans 10 amino acids. CDR1 is DFQATT, CDR2 SNEGSKA, per germline (reference sequence). The CDR3: CSAIRETQYF. The CDR3 bases are TGCAGTGCTATTAGAGAGACCCAGTACTTC.

This chain uses TRBV15 with TRBJ1-3; possible D gene TRBD1, 5 bases. The CDR3 sequence is 16 residues long. With 3 bases removed from V and 4 bases from J, the gap between germline ends came to 16 bases. Germline assignment: CDR1 LNHNV and CDR2 YYDKDF (reference sequence). This chain's CDR3 is CATSSKGPLGGNTIYF. DNA of the CDR3: TGTGCCACCAGCAGTAAGGGGCCCTTGGGGGGAAACACCATATATTTT.

V is TRBV6-1 and J is TRBJ1-5; D possibly corresponds to TRBD1 (5 bases). The CDR3 extends over 15 amino acids. Germline CDR1 reads MNHNS; CDR2 reads SASEGT. The ends were cut back, 3 bases at V and 1 base at J, with 10 bases in the middle. The CDR3 is CASSERGASNQPQHF. In DNA, the CDR3 is TGTGCCAGCAGTGAGCGGGGCGCGAGCAATCAGCCCCAGCATTTT.

This clone was observed a single time. The chain uses TRBV11-2 and TRBJ1-1, with a tentative D call TRBD1 (5 bases). The germline CDR1 and CDR2 sequences are SGHAT and FQNNGV. Trimming stripped 5 bases from V and 4 bases from J, with 11 bases between. CDR3 size: 13 residues. The CDR3 loop reads CASSVMGGTEAFF. The CDR3 DNA sequence: TGTGCCAGCAGCGTGATGGGGGGCACTGAAGCTTTCTTT.

The V call is TRBV28, the J call TRBJ1-1; possible D gene TRBD1, 5 bases. V was shortened by 5 bases and J by 3 bases, with 13 bases between the two germline ends. Germline CDR1 is MDHEN and CDR2 is SYDVKM. CDR3 length equals 14 residues. The DNA for the CDR3 is TGTGCCAGCAGTCCTGCAGGGTTGGACACTGAAGCTTTCTTT. This gives the protein CASSPAGLDTEAFF. Full variable domain (rest looked up from reference TRBV28 and TRBJ1-1): DVKVTQSSRYLVKRTGEKVFLECVQDMDHENMFWYRQDPGLGLRLIYFSYDVKMKEKGDIPEGYSVSREKKERFSLILESASTNQTSMYLCASSPAGLDTEAFFGQGTRLTVV.

V and J are TRBV19 and TRBJ1-6, with 11 nucleotides matching TRBD1. With V trimmed by 6 bases and J by 8 bases, 6 bases remained unmatched. There are 15 residues in the CDR3. From germline, CDR1 is LNHDA and CDR2 SQIVND (reference sequence). The CDR3 bases are TGTGCCAGTAGGAGGACAGGGGGCAAGGATTCACCCCTCCACTTT. Translated: CASRRTGGKDSPLHF.

The V gene is TRBV19, the J gene TRBJ2-2; D is uncertain. The V gene's germline CDR1 is LNHDA and CDR2 SQIVND (reference sequence). CDR3 length equals 15 residues. Trimming took off 7 bases at V and 1 base at J, with 13 bases between the two ends. The CDR3 nucleotides read TGTGCCAGTAATAATCATCGCAGGAACACCGGGGAGCTGTTTTTT. Residues: CASNNHRRNTGELFF.

This chain uses TRBV2 with TRBJ2-7, with 8 bases aligning to TRBD1. The germline V gene has CDR1 SNHLY and CDR2 FYNNEI. V was clipped by 7 bases and J by 6 bases; unmatched bases: 11. This CDR3 contains 14 residues. The CDR3 region is CASTTQTGASEQYF. CDR3 DNA: TGTGCCAGCACTACTCAGACAGGGGCAAGCGAGCAGTACTTC.

This clone appeared a single time. The V and J genes are TRBV3-1 (or the pseudogene TRBV3-2) and TRBJ2-2; D call uncertain. Germline V lookup: CDR1 LGHDT, CDR2 YNNKEL (reference sequence). The CDR3 is made up of 12 amino acids. The germline V and J ends were trimmed by 8 bases and 6 bases, with 10 bases remaining between them. CDR3: CASLASSGELFF. The CDR3 bases are TGTGCCAGCCTCGCGTCCTCCGGGGAGCTGTTTTTT.

This rearrangement joins TRBV28 to TRBJ1-4, with TRBD1 as a possible D gene (6 bases). The ends were cut back, 6 bases at V and 6 bases at J, with 11 bases in the middle. This CDR3 comprises 13 residues. Germline V lookup: CDR1 MDHEN, CDR2 SYDVKM. The CDR3 DNA sequence: TGTGCCAGCAGGGACAGCGTTTATGAAAAACTGTTTTTT. Its translation is CASRDSVYEKLFF.

The DNA of the CDR3 is TGTGCCACCAGCAGAGATGTCGGGGAGACCCAGTACTTC. Its protein product is CATSRDVGETQYF. The chain combines TRBV15 with TRBJ2-5; D gene uncertain. This CDR3 is built from 13 residues. From germline, CDR1 is LNHNV and CDR2 YYDKDF (reference sequence). Trimming cost V 0 bases and J 5 bases, with 7 bases left between them.

The chain employs TRBV7-6 and TRBJ2-3; 9 bases are shared with TRBD2. The V gene's germline CDR1 is SGHVS and CDR2 FNYEAQ. The CDR3 has 17 amino acids. The J segment lost 0 bases and the V segment lost 0 bases, leaving 4 bases of the junction unmatched. The DNA of the CDR3 is TGTGCCAGCAGCTTAGCGCTAACTAGCGGGAGCACAGATACGCAGTATTTT. It is translated as CASSLALTSGSTDTQYF. Together with reference TRBV7-6 and TRBJ2-3, the CDR3 gives the full variable domain: GAGVSQSPRYKVTKRGQDVALRCDPISGHVSLYWYRQALGQGPEFLTYFNYEAQQDKSGLPNDRFSAERPEGSISTLTIQRTEQRDSAMYRCASSLALTSGSTDTQYFGPGTRLTVL.

This clone was seen a few times. The chain carries TRBV29-1 and TRBJ2-7, with D perhaps TRBD1 (6 bases). Germline V CDR1 and CDR2: SQVTM, ANQGSEA. The CDR3 is made up of 14 amino acids. Between the trimmed V and J ends, which lost 6 bases and 2 bases, there was a span of 17 bases. CDR3 in amino acids: CSVETGLGPYEQYF. DNA for the CDR3: TGCAGCGTGGAGACAGGCCTTGGGCCCTACGAGCAGTACTTC.

The CDR3 DNA reads as TGTGCCAGTAGTGCTCGCACGGGCACTGAAGCTTTCTTT. Protein: CASSARTGTEAFF. The chain is built from TRBV19 and TRBJ1-1; the D is unclear. In germline, CDR1 is LNHDA, CDR2 SQIVND (reference sequence). The CDR3 sequence is 13 residues long. Trimming left V 5 bases short and J 4 bases short, with 11 bases between.

The V gene is TRBV7-9, the J gene TRBJ1-5, with a tentative D call TRBD1 (5 bases). Germline lookup yields CDR1 SEHNR and CDR2 FQNEAQ (reference sequence). This CDR3 has 14 residues. Between the trimmed V and J ends, which lost 1 base and 7 bases, there was a span of 11 bases. CDR3 sequence reads: CASSLDSGQQPQHF. CDR3 nucleotide sequence: TGTGCCAGCAGCTTAGATTCAGGGCAACAGCCCCAGCATTTT.

The gene calls are TRBV28 and TRBJ2-1; TRBD2 aligns across 10 bases. Germline V gene lookup returns CDR1 MDHEN and CDR2 SYDVKM. The length of the CDR3 is 23 residues. The V and J ends lost 2 bases and 4 bases, in that order; junction bases with no gene match: 26. As DNA, the CDR3 is TGTGCCAGCAGTTTAACGGTTAGCGGGAGGCCCCCAGGTGGAACGGCCGTTTACAATGAGCAGTTCTTC. Translated: CASSLTVSGRPPGGTAVYNEQFF.

The chain has TRBV2 and TRBJ1-6; 10 positions agree with TRBD1. The V segment lost 6 bases and the J segment 7 bases; nucleotides outside the gene matches: 3. Germline V gene lookup returns CDR1 SNHLY and CDR2 FYNNEI. The CDR3 is made up of 14 amino acids. CDR3 region: CASRAGQGNSPLHF. The CDR3 DNA follows: TGTGCCAGCAGGGCGGGACAGGGGAATTCACCCCTCCACTTT.

The chain joins TRBV5-1 to TRBJ2-1; maybe TRBD2 (5 bases). Trimming stripped 3 bases from V and 0 bases from J, with 13 bases between. CDR3 length: 16 amino acids. CDR1 and CDR2 (germline): SGHRS, YFSETQ. CDR3 in DNA: TGCGCCAGCAGCTCTGAGGGTCGAATCTCCTACAATGAGCAGTTCTTC. Residues: CASSSEGRISYNEQFF.

V is TRBV7-9 and J is TRBJ2-5, with 8 bases that match TRBD1. Trimming removed 5 bases from V and 5 bases from J; junction bases left unmatched: 16. Germline assignment: CDR1 SEHNR and CDR2 FQNEAQ (reference sequence). The CDR3 consists of 17 residues. The CDR3 region has the DNA TGTGCCAGCAGCCCCCCAGGGGGCGGTATAAATAGGGAGACCCAGTACTTC. It encodes CASSPPGGGINRETQYF. The whole variable domain, filled in from reference TRBV7-9 and TRBJ2-5, reads DTGVSQNPRHKITKRGQNVTFRCDPISEHNRLYWYRQTLGQGPEFLTYFQNEAQLEKSRLLSDRFSAERPKGSFSTLEIQRTEQGDSAMYLCASSPPGGGINRETQYFGPGTRLLVL.